This T cell receptor beta chain comes out of a study of identical twins. The CDR3 sequence is 17 residues long. Trimming stripped 1 base from V and 3 bases from J, with 17 bases between. Each cDNA held unique molecular identifiers, and template switching gave it a universal primer site. TCRdb called the 5' RACE reads again in MiXCR, with one record for every CDR3 protein. The profile shows 450,000 or so distinct CDR3 sequences, 13% to 15% of them singletons. These data also formed part of another study, on yellow fever vaccine responses in identical twins.

The rearrangement links TRBV12-3 or TRBV12-4 to TRBJ2-3; no firm D call. The sequencing input was CD4+ T cells sorted from blood. The receptor's source is a woman in her late teens or twenties in good health. The CDR3 region is CASSLDVWQALTDTQYF. The CDR3 region has the DNA TGTGCCAGCAGTTTAGATGTCTGGCAGGCTTTGACAGATACGCAGTATTTT.